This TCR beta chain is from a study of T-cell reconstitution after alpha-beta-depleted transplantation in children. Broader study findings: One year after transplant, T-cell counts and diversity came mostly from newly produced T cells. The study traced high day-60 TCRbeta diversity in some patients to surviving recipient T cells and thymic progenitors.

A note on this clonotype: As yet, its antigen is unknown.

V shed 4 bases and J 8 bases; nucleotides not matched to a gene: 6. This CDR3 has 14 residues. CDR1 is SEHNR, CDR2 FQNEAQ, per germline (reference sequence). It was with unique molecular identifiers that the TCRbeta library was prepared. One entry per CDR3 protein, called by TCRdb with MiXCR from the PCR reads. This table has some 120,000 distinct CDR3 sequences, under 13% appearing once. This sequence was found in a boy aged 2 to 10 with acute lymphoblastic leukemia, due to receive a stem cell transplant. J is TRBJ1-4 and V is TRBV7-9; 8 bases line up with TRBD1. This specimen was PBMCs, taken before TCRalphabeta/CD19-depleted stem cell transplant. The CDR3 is CASSSDRGEEKLFF. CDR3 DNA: TGTGCCAGCAGCTCCGACAGGGGAGAAGAAAAACTGTTTTTT.